The 32 T cell receptor beta chains below were found in one sample sequenced in a study of T-cell memory formation after mild COVID-19 (dated by TCRdb to about 2021). Receptor libraries were prepared by 5' RACE. TCRdb lists the instrument as Illumina NovaSeq 6000. Clones were called with MiXCR by TCRdb after fastp trimmed the public reads at Q25, and only in-frame beta chains were retained. One record per CDR3 amino acid sequence lists the most common genes and DNA. This sample holds a few hundred thousand distinct CDR3 sequences; more than 20% were observed only once. The biggest ten clones account for around 8.8% of the sample. Material for sequencing was PBMCs or a T cell subset sorted from them (not recorded which). The receptors were sampled from an adult woman who had mild COVID-19 (a few samples of this study predate the infection). The sample titles of this study are shuffled in the database, so cell type and time point are left out; the donor was told from shared clones.

This chain joins TRBV12-3 or TRBV12-4 and TRBJ2-7; D remains ambiguous. The CDR3 is 12 residues long. The germline V and J ends were trimmed by 6 bases and 5 bases, with 11 bases remaining between them. DNA of the CDR3: TGTGCCAGCAGCTCCCCCTGGAACGAGCAGTACTTC. As protein: CASSSPWNEQYF.

The V call is TRBV2, the J call TRBJ2-1; possible D gene TRBD2, 7 bases. There are 17 residues in the CDR3. V was clipped by 8 bases and J by 10 bases, with 30 bases between them. Germline CDR1 and CDR2: SNHLY and FYNNEI. The CDR3 DNA follows: TGTGCCAGCGGCGGACTAGGAGCCCTGGGGGCTGGGAGGGAGCAGTTCTTC. Encoded protein: CASGGLGALGAGREQFF.

V gene TRBV7-8 combines with J gene TRBJ2-1, with 11 bases matching TRBD2. The CDR3 consists of 17 residues. Trimming cost V 6 bases and J 9 bases; bases outside gene matches: 16. The V gene's germline CDR1 is SGHVS and CDR2 FQNEAQ. CDR3 in amino acids: CASRKSGTSGGAGEQFF. The CDR3 bases are TGTGCCAGCAGAAAAAGCGGGACTAGCGGAGGGGCGGGTGAGCAGTTCTTC.

The sample holds a few counts of this clonotype. V is TRBV5-1 and J is TRBJ2-1; possibly TRBD1 for D (5 bases). Trimming shortened V by 0 bases and J by 0 bases, and 13 bases separated the two germline ends. The germline V gene has CDR1 SGHRS and CDR2 YFSETQ. The CDR3 is 17 residues long. CDR3 bases: TGCGCCAGCAGCTTGGGTAGGACACCGAGCTCCTACAATGAGCAGTTCTTC. This sequence encodes CASSLGRTPSSYNEQFF.

The chain combines TRBV7-9 with TRBJ1-1; no firm D call. V lost 5 bases to trimming and J lost 5 bases, with 15 bases between them. Germline V CDR1 and CDR2: SEHNR, FQNEAQ (reference sequence). The CDR3 extends over 14 amino acids. The DNA for the CDR3 is TGTGCCAGCAGCCGTGGATTACTTAAAACTGAAGCTTTCTTT. It translates to CASSRGLLKTEAFF. The full variable domain, with the rest looked up from reference TRBV7-9 and TRBJ1-1, is DTGVSQNPRHKITKRGQNVTFRCDPISEHNRLYWYRQTLGQGPEFLTYFQNEAQLEKSRLLSDRFSAERPKGSFSTLEIQRTEQGDSAMYLCASSRGLLKTEAFFGQGTRLTVV.

This clonotype was observed a few times. The chain employs TRBV5-1 and TRBJ2-3, with a weak D call TRBD2 (5 bases). This CDR3 contains 16 residues. Germline loops: CDR1 SGHRS, CDR2 YFSETQ. V lost 5 bases and J 3 bases, leaving 19 bases between the germline ends. The CDR3 DNA reads as TGCGCCAGCAGTCACAGCCTCGGAGGAGGAACAGATACGCAGTATTTT. Encoded protein: CASSHSLGGGTDTQYF.

In nucleotides, the CDR3 is TGTGCCAGCAGTTCAACCCGACTAGCGGGACAAAACATTCAGTACTTC. This gives the protein CASSSTRLAGQNIQYF. This rearrangement joins TRBV12-3 or TRBV12-4 to TRBJ2-4; 11 bases fit TRBD2. The ends lost 4 bases at V and 5 bases at J; junction bases unmatched: 7. This CDR3 has 16 residues.

This sequence joins TRBV4-3 and TRBJ2-4, with 8 bases matching TRBD2. Germline lookup yields CDR1 LGHNA and CDR2 YSLEER. The CDR3 contains 18 residues. V lost 0 bases, J lost 3 bases, and 10 bases stayed unmatched. The CDR3 sequence is CASSQDRQAGVIKNIQYF. The CDR3 coding sequence is TGCGCCAGCAGCCAAGATCGACAAGCGGGAGTGATCAAAAACATTCAGTACTTC.

This clonotype occurred a few times. The chain combines TRBV7-9 with TRBJ2-2; 9 bases agree with TRBD2. CDR3 size: 15 residues. With 6 bases clipped from V and 7 bases from J, the junction kept 9 bases outside the gene matches. Germline CDR1 SEHNR, CDR2 FQNEAQ (reference sequence). The CDR3 region is CASRASGTRDGELFF. CDR3 in DNA: TGTGCCAGCAGAGCTAGCGGGACCCGGGACGGGGAGCTGTTTTTT.

V usage is TRBV7-8 and J usage is TRBJ2-3; D tentatively reads TRBD1 or TRBD2 (6 bases each). The germline V and J ends were trimmed by 1 base and 3 bases, with 11 bases remaining between them. The CDR3 is 15 amino acids. In germline, CDR1 is SGHVS, CDR2 FQNEAQ. The CDR3: CASSLGGARTDTQYF. The CDR3 DNA follows: TGTGCCAGCAGCTTAGGGGGGGCACGTACAGATACGCAGTATTTT.

In DNA form, the CDR3 reads TGTGCCAGCAGCTTAGATGCGGGATTGCCTAGCACAGATACGCAGTATTTT. Protein sequence: CASSLDAGLPSTDTQYF. This chain connects TRBV7-2 to TRBJ2-3; TRBD2 is a possible D gene (6 bases). Germline CDR1 is SGHTA and CDR2 is FQGNSA. This CDR3 spans 17 amino acids. The V gene lost 1 base and the J gene lost 0 bases, with 14 bases spanning the gap.

The chain has TRBV2 and TRBJ2-7, with 7 bases identical to TRBD1. The CDR3 has 12 amino acids. Germline V gives CDR1 SNHLY, CDR2 FYNNEI. V lost 9 bases to trimming and J lost 0 bases; unmatched junction nucleotides: 2. CDR3 sequence: CARRDSSYEQYF. In DNA form, the CDR3 reads TGTGCCAGAAGGGACAGCTCCTACGAGCAGTACTTC.

In this sample, this clonotype turned up a few times. The J gene is TRBJ2-5, the V gene TRBV14; perhaps TRBD2 as D (7 bases). Germline V lookup: CDR1 SGHDN, CDR2 FVKESK. This CDR3 is 15 amino acids long. Trimming left V 8 bases short and J 6 bases short, with 22 bases between. CDR3 DNA sequence: TGTGCCAGCTCCCCAGGGAGGGGGGCGGCGAAGACCCAGTACTTC. Translated, it gives CASSPGRGAAKTQYF.

The chain employs TRBV7-2 and TRBJ2-3, with 7 bases identical to TRBD2. With 5 bases clipped from V and 4 bases from J, the junction kept 6 bases outside the gene matches. This CDR3 comprises 14 residues. Germline CDR1 SGHTA, CDR2 FQGNSA. CDR3 amino acids: CASSPSGKADTQYF. CDR3 bases: TGTGCCAGCAGCCCAAGCGGGAAAGCAGATACGCAGTATTTT.

This chain joins TRBV24-1 and TRBJ2-7, with D uncertain. The germline CDR1 and CDR2 sequences are KGHDR and SFDVKD. The length of the CDR3 is 15 residues. V gave up 0 bases and J gave up 3 bases, with 11 bases separating them. In nucleotides, the CDR3 is TGTGCCACCAGTGATTTGTATGATGGTGGCTACGAGCAGTACTTC. This gives the protein CATSDLYDGGYEQYF.

In this sample, this clonotype turned up a few times. This sequence joins TRBV19 and TRBJ2-3; D might be TRBD2 (6 bases). Germline CDR1 reads LNHDA; CDR2 reads SQIVND (reference sequence). V lost 1 base and J lost 2, with 13 bases in between. The CDR3 covers 16 residues. DNA for the CDR3: TGTGCCAGTAGTATAGCTCTCGGACTATCCACAGATACGCAGTATTTT. This encodes CASSIALGLSTDTQYF.

This clonotype was counted a few times. The chain joins TRBV10-3 to TRBJ2-7; 9 positions agree with TRBD1. The CDR3 consists of 16 residues. The J segment lost 3 bases and the V segment lost 3 bases, leaving 9 bases of the junction unmatched. Germline V gives CDR1 ENHRY, CDR2 SYGVKD. The CDR3 sequence is CAISDYTGGADYEQYF. CDR3 bases: TGTGCCATCAGTGATTACACAGGGGGCGCGGACTACGAGCAGTACTTC.

J is TRBJ1-2 and V is TRBV7-2, with 7 bases that match TRBD1. With V trimmed by 5 bases and J by 4 bases, 13 bases remained unmatched. The CDR3 consists of 16 residues. CDR1 is SGHTA and CDR2 is FQGNSA in the germline V gene. The CDR3, as DNA: TGTGCCAGCAGCAAATCCGGGACAGAGATAATCTATGGCTACACCTTC. This codes for CASSKSGTEIIYGYTF.

A few counts support this clonotype. The chain is built from TRBV7-9 and TRBJ1-1, with TRBD1 matching 7 bases. The CDR3 spans 13 residues. The germline V gene has CDR1 SEHNR and CDR2 FQNEAQ (reference sequence). V trimming: 6 bases; J trimming: 4 bases; junction bases outside the gene matches: 5. The CDR3 DNA reads as TGTGCCAGCAGTTACAGGGGTGGCACTGAAGCTTTCTTT. It yields the protein CASSYRGGTEAFF.

The chain couples TRBV25-1 to TRBJ1-2, with TRBD1 matching over 7 bases. The ends lost 6 bases at V and 4 bases at J; junction bases unmatched: 2. The germline gives CDR1 MGHDK, CDR2 SYGVNS. The CDR3 length is 12 residues. CDR3 DNA sequence: TGTGCCAGCAGGGACAGGCGCTATGGCTACACCTTC. As protein: CASRDRRYGYTF.

The chain recombines TRBV12-3 or TRBV12-4 with TRBJ2-2; a possible D gene is TRBD2 (5 bases). The CDR3 is made up of 15 amino acids. V gave up 7 bases and J gave up 1 base, with 13 bases separating them. CDR3 nucleotide sequence: TGTGCCAGCACTATTTTGGGAGTGAACACCGGGGAGCTGTTTTTT. Protein product: CASTILGVNTGELFF.

The V call is TRBV20-1, the J call TRBJ2-3; D remains unclear. Looked up from germline, CDR1 is DFQATT and CDR2 is SNEGSKA (reference sequence). Trimming pared 2 bases from V and 0 bases from J, leaving 9 bases between. The CDR3 consists of 14 residues. The CDR3 region has the DNA TGCAGTGCTAGAACGTTGACCAGCACAGATACGCAGTATTTT. Translating it yields CSARTLTSTDTQYF.

The J gene is TRBJ2-3, the V gene TRBV6-6; D is undetermined. The CDR3 has 12 amino acids. Germline lookup yields CDR1 MNHNY and CDR2 SVGAGI (reference sequence). V dropped 6 bases and J dropped 6 bases, with 10 bases sitting between them. CDR3 protein: CASSVEWDTQYF. Written as DNA, the CDR3 is TGTGCCAGCAGCGTCGAATGGGATACGCAGTATTTT.

This clonotype was observed a handful of times. The genes are TRBV29-1 and TRBJ1-1; no firm D call. Per the germline V gene, CDR1 is SQVTM and CDR2 is ANQGSEA. CDR3 length equals 14 residues. Trimming removed 1 base from V and 1 base from J, with 10 bases in between. CDR3 protein: CSVEVAGRNTEAFF. In nucleotides, the CDR3 is TGCAGCGTTGAAGTTGCTGGGCGGAACACTGAAGCTTTCTTT.

This chain joins TRBV18 and TRBJ2-3; 11 bases fit TRBD2. This CDR3 contains 16 residues. The V gene's germline CDR1 is KGHSH and CDR2 LQKENI. Trimming at V came to 6 bases and at J to 2 bases, leaving 7 bases not matched to a gene. CDR3 protein: CASSSRLAGHTDTQYF. The CDR3 nucleotides read TGTGCCAGCTCGTCCAGACTAGCGGGGCACACAGATACGCAGTATTTT.

This clonotype has more than one count but fewer than ten. The rearrangement links TRBV6-1 to TRBJ2-3, with 15 bases that match TRBD2. From germline, CDR1 is MNHNS and CDR2 SASEGT. The CDR3 runs to 16 residues. V dropped 4 bases and J dropped 5; count of bases not matched to a gene: 4. CDR3 residues: CASSGTSGGAEDTQYF. CDR3 sequence (DNA): TGTGCCAGCAGTGGGACTAGCGGGGGGGCCGAAGATACGCAGTATTTT.

V is TRBV6-4 and J is TRBJ2-1, with 8 positions matching TRBD2. Per the germline V gene, CDR1 is MRHNA and CDR2 is SNTAGT. The junction had 6 bases not matched to a gene; V was cut back by 6 bases and J by 5 bases. The CDR3 spans 14 residues. The CDR3 reads CASSPIAGHNEQFF. CDR3 DNA sequence: TGTGCCAGCAGCCCAATAGCGGGGCACAATGAGCAGTTCTTC.

This clonotype has a handful of counts. J is TRBJ1-1 and V is TRBV4-2; D is unresolved. With 4 bases removed from V and 5 bases from J, the gap between germline ends came to 17 bases. The CDR3 consists of 15 residues. CDR1 and CDR2 from the germline V gene are LGHNA and YNFKEQ. The CDR3 nucleotides are TGTGCCAGCAGCCGCACATGGGAGTTTGTGACTGAAGCTTTCTTT. It yields the protein CASSRTWEFVTEAFF.

The chain joins TRBV12-3 or TRBV12-4 to TRBJ1-1, with TRBD1 as a possible D gene (5 bases). Deletions cut 1 base from V and 4 bases from J, with 7 bases between. The CDR3 is 13 amino acids. The DNA for the CDR3 is TGTGCCAGCAGTTTAGGACAGATCACTGAAGCTTTCTTT. It encodes CASSLGQITEAFF.

This rearrangement joins TRBV27 to TRBJ1-5; D unresolved. The V gene's germline CDR1 is MNHEY and CDR2 SMNVEV (reference sequence). V shed 7 bases and J shed 9 bases, with 10 bases lying between them. This CDR3 contains 11 residues. Written as DNA, the CDR3 is TGTGCCAGCACCCGGCCGGGGCCCCAGCATTTT. Residues: CASTRPGPQHF.

This clonotype occurred a few times. V gene TRBV12-3 or TRBV12-4 combines with J gene TRBJ1-1; TRBD1 matches 7 bases. This CDR3 contains 12 residues. V dropped 3 bases and J dropped 7; count of bases not matched to a gene: 2. In DNA form, the CDR3 reads TGTGCCAGCAGTTTGGGACAGCATGAAGCTTTCTTT. Its protein is CASSLGQHEAFF.

The V and J genes are TRBV6-5 and TRBJ2-7; tentative D call: TRBD1 (5 bases). V lost 5 bases, J lost 1 base, and 12 bases lay in between. This CDR3 is built from 14 residues. Germline V lookup: CDR1 MNHEY, CDR2 SVGAGI. The CDR3 here is CASSRTTNSYEQYF. As DNA, the CDR3 is TGTGCCAGCAGTCGGACAACGAATTCCTACGAGCAGTACTTC.